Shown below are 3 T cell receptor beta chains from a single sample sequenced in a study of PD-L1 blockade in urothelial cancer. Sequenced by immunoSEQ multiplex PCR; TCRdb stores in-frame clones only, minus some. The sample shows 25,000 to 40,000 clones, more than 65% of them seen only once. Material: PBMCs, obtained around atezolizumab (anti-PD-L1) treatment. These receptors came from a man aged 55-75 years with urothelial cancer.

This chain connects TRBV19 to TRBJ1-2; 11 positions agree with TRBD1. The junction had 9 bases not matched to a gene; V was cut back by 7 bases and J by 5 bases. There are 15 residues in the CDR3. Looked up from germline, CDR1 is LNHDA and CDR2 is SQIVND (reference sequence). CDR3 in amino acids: CASNLRTGGKYGYTF. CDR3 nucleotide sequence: TGTGCCAGTAACCTTCGGACAGGGGGCAAGTATGGCTACACCTTC.

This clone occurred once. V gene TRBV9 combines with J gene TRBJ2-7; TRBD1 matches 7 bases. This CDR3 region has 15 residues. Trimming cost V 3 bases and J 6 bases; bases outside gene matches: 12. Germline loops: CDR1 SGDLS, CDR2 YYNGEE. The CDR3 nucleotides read TGTGCCAGCAGCGGCGACAGGGTATTAGGGGGCGAGCAGTACTTC. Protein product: CASSGDRVLGGEQYF. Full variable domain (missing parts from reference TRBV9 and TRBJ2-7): DSGVTQTPKHLITATGQRVTLRCSPRSGDLSVYWYQQSLDQGLQFLIQYYNGEERAKGNILERFSAQQFPDLHSELNLSSLELGDSALYFCASSGDRVLGGEQYFGPGTRLTVT.

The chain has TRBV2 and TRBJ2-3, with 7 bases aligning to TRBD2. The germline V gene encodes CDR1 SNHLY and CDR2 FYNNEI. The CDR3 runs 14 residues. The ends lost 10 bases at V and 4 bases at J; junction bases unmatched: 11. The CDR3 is CATYSGGWADTQYF. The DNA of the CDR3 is TGTGCCACCTACTCGGGAGGTTGGGCAGATACGCAGTATTTT.